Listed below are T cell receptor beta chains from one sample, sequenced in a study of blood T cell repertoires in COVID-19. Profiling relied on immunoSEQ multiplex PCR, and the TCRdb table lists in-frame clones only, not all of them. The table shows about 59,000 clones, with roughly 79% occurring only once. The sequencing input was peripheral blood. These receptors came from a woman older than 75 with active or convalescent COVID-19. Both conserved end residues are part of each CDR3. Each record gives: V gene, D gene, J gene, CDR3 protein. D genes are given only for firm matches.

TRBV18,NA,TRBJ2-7,CASSPPAGNYEQYF
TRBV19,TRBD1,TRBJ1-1,CASSAGQGNGEAFF
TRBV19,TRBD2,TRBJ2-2,CASSTRGVGELFF
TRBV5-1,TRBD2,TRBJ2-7,CASSYLGTSIDEQYF
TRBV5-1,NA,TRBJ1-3,CASSLEGQSSGNTIYF
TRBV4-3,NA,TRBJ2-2,CASSQDHATTTGELFF
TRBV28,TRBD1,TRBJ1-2,CASSTRQGNGYTF
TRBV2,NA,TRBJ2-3,CASSERDTQYF
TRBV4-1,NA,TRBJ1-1,CASSQFPHGQGTVGTEAFF
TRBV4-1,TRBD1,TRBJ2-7,CASSPRQGVSYEQYF
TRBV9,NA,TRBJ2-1,CASSVGEGAYNEQFF
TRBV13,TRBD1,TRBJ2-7,CASSLDRLTGAQYF
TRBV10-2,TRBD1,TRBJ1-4,CASSRGQALFNEKLFF
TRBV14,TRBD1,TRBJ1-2,CASRRQGFGGYTF
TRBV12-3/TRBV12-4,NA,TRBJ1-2,CASSLGGGGYTF
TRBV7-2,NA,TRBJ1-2,CASSLPWQAFYGYTF
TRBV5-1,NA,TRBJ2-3,CASSTGQFSTDTQYF